The 24 T cell receptor beta chains in this list originate from one sample, sequenced in a study of blood T cell repertoires in COVID-19 (dated by TCRdb to about 2020). Library construction relied on the immunoSEQ multiplex PCR assay. TCRdb obtained this table from immuneACCESS and retained in-frame rearrangements with V and J assigned. These tables miss some clones; where compared with another copy, unresolved V genes account for less than half of the shortfall, and the remainder is unexplained. The sample table shows 200,000 to 300,000 clones, and about nine tenths are seen once. The ten largest clones take up approximately 2.6% of the sample. Source material: peripheral blood. These receptors were obtained from a person between 18 and 35 years old with COVID-19, enrolled during active disease.

The J gene is TRBJ2-1, the V gene TRBV7-2; D not resolved. Trimming left V 5 bases short and J 7 bases short, with 6 bases between. This CDR3 is 11 amino acids long. CDR1 and CDR2 from the germline V gene are SGHTA and FQGNSA. This CDR3 is CASSPENEQFF. Written as DNA, the CDR3 is TGTGCCAGCAGCCCCGAGAATGAGCAGTTCTTC.

The V gene is TRBV11-2, the J gene TRBJ2-1; 7 bases match TRBD2. V dropped 11 bases and J dropped 2; count of bases not matched to a gene: 6. This CDR3 is built from 13 residues. Germline values: CDR1 SGHAT, CDR2 FQNNGV. The CDR3 here is CASSGITYNEQFF. The CDR3 nucleotides are TGTGCCTCGAGCGGGATCACCTACAATGAGCAGTTCTTC.

V and J are TRBV6-1 and TRBJ2-1; TRBD2 matches 12 bases. V shed 1 base and J 8 bases; nucleotides not matched to a gene: 3. The CDR3 is made up of 15 amino acids. Per germline, CDR1 MNHNS and CDR2 SASEGT. The CDR3 protein is CASSEGLAGAYEQFF. The CDR3 DNA reads TGTGCCAGCAGTGAAGGACTAGCGGGAGCCTATGAGCAGTTCTTC.

The rearrangement joins TRBV6-1 to TRBJ2-2, with D perhaps TRBD2 (5 bases). V gave up 1 base and J gave up 0 bases, with 9 bases separating them. The germline gives CDR1 MNHNS, CDR2 SASEGT. The CDR3 has 16 residues. As DNA, the CDR3 is TGTGCCAGCAGTGAAGAGAGCGGTACGAACACCGGGGAGCTGTTTTTT. Protein sequence: CASSEESGTNTGELFF.

This chain links TRBV12-3 or TRBV12-4 with TRBJ1-2; maybe TRBD1 (6 bases). The CDR3 extends over 12 amino acids. Deletions cut 3 bases from V and 6 bases from J, with 8 bases between. CDR3 protein: CASSFQGHGYTF. The CDR3 DNA reads as TGTGCCAGCAGTTTCCAGGGGCATGGCTACACCTTC.

As concerns this clone: An end of the junction does not agree with germline; a read error may underlie this. The chain couples TRBV2 to TRBJ1-1; D might be TRBD1 (5 bases). The CDR3 is made up of 16 amino acids. From germline, CDR1 is SNHLY and CDR2 FYNNEI. This CDR3 reads CASSEALSGADTGAFF. The CDR3, as DNA: TGTGCCAGCAGTGAAGCGCTTAGCGGGGCCGATACTGGAGCTTTCTTT.

This clone was observed a handful of times. The chain joins TRBV5-4 to TRBJ1-1; the match to TRBD1 covers 8 bases. Germline CDR1 SGHNT, CDR2 YYREEE (reference sequence). This CDR3 region has 13 residues. Trimming removed 5 bases from V and 5 bases from J; junction bases left unmatched: 5. The CDR3: CASRDRVGTEAFF. The CDR3 nucleotides read TGTGCCAGCAGGGACAGGGTGGGAACTGAAGCTTTCTTT.

The chain employs TRBV28 and TRBJ2-5; 9 bases agree with TRBD2. Germline values: CDR1 MDHEN, CDR2 SYDVKM. The J segment lost 2 bases and the V segment lost 4 bases, leaving 5 bases of the junction unmatched. The CDR3 is 15 residues long. The DNA of the CDR3 is TGTGCCAGCAGTTCGGGGCGGGAGGGTCAAGAGACCCAGTACTTC. Protein sequence: CASSSGREGQETQYF.

The chain is built from TRBV4-1 and TRBJ2-3; D is possibly TRBD1 (5 bases). The V and J ends lost 2 bases and 6 bases respectively, with 9 bases between them. This CDR3 comprises 13 residues. Germline V lookup: CDR1 MGHRA, CDR2 YSYEKL. This CDR3 is CASSQPGFDTQYF. CDR3 coding DNA: TGCGCCAGCAGCCAACCAGGGTTTGATACGCAGTATTTT.

The V and J genes are TRBV4-3 and TRBJ2-2; D is uncertain. The CDR3 covers 16 residues. From germline, CDR1 is LGHNA and CDR2 YSLEER. Trimming left V 1 base short and J 1 base short, with 10 bases between. As DNA, the CDR3 is TGCGCCAGCAGCCAAGGAACAGTCAAGAACACCGGGGAGCTGTTTTTT. Translation gives CASSQGTVKNTGELFF.

The chain links TRBV5-1 to TRBJ2-7; 7 positions match TRBD1. With 1 base clipped from V and 4 bases from J, the junction kept 5 bases outside the gene matches. The CDR3 covers 14 residues. From germline, CDR1 is SGHRS and CDR2 YFSETQ. CDR3 in DNA: TGCGCCAGCAGCTTGTCGGGACAGCCATACGAGCAGTACTTC. Its translation: CASSLSGQPYEQYF.

This CDR3 reads CASSLVTGGQPQHF. The CDR3 region has the DNA TGCGCCAGCAGCTTGGTCACAGGGGGTCAGCCCCAGCATTTT. The genes are TRBV5-1 and TRBJ1-5, with TRBD1 matching over 8 bases. V lost 0 bases to trimming and J lost 6 bases; unmatched junction nucleotides: 2. Germline CDR1 is SGHRS and CDR2 is YFSETQ. This CDR3 has 14 residues.

The table lists this clone with a few counts. V is TRBV28 and J is TRBJ2-7, with D possibly matching TRBD2 (6 bases). The CDR3 sequence is 14 residues long. The V end was cut by 5 bases, the J end by 3 bases, with 14 bases between. The germline V gene has CDR1 MDHEN and CDR2 SYDVKM. The CDR3 is CASSILGTFYEQYF. In DNA form, the CDR3 reads TGTGCCAGCAGTATACTCGGGACTTTCTACGAGCAGTACTTC.

The chain couples TRBV9 to TRBJ2-5; perhaps TRBD2 as D (6 bases). Germline V gene data show CDR1 as SGDLS and CDR2 as YYNGEE. The ends were cut back, 0 bases at V and 4 bases at J, with 19 bases in the middle. This CDR3 has 17 amino acids. The CDR3 loop is CASSVAGLGGTRETQYF. The CDR3 DNA reads as TGTGCCAGCAGCGTAGCAGGTTTGGGGGGAACTCGAGAGACCCAGTACTTC. The full variable domain, its missing parts supplied by reference TRBV9 and TRBJ2-5, is DSGVTQTPKHLITATGQRVTLRCSPRSGDLSVYWYQQSLDQGLQFLIQYYNGEERAKGNILERFSAQQFPDLHSELNLSSLELGDSALYFCASSVAGLGGTRETQYFGPGTRLLVL.

The J gene is TRBJ2-3, the V gene TRBV24-1; 10 bases agree with TRBD2. Germline values: CDR1 KGHDR, CDR2 SFDVKD. The length of the CDR3 is 17 residues. J gave up 1 base and V 4 bases, and 7 bases lay outside the gene matches. Here the CDR3 reads CATSDPRTSGRTDTQYF. As DNA, the CDR3 is TGTGCCACCAGTGACCCTCGGACTAGCGGTCGCACAGATACGCAGTATTTT.

The chain combines TRBV27 with TRBJ2-7, with a possible D match to TRBD1 (5 bases). The CDR3 spans 15 residues. CDR1 is MNHEY, CDR2 SMNVEV, per germline (reference sequence). Trimming cost V 0 bases and J 3 bases, with 12 bases left between them. CDR3 sequence reads: CASSLSGQGDYEQYF. CDR3 nucleotide sequence: TGTGCCAGCAGTTTATCGGGGCAGGGTGACTACGAGCAGTACTTC.

The V and J genes are TRBV5-1 and TRBJ2-7, with D perhaps TRBD2 (6 bases). Germline V gives CDR1 SGHRS, CDR2 YFSETQ. There are 14 residues in the CDR3. V was cut by 0 bases and J by 2 bases, with 9 bases left in between. In nucleotides, the CDR3 is TGCGCCAGCAGCTTGGGCGGCGGGACCTACGAGCAGTACTTC. Protein product: CASSLGGGTYEQYF.

This chain uses TRBV27 with TRBJ2-2; a weak D match, TRBD2 (6 bases). CDR3 length: 15 residues. From germline, CDR1 is MNHEY and CDR2 SMNVEV (reference sequence). Between the trimmed V and J ends, which lost 2 bases and 4 bases, there was a span of 11 bases. The CDR3 bases are TGTGCCAGCAGTTTAGTCAGGGAGGCCACCGGGGAGCTGTTTTTT. It translates to CASSLVREATGELFF.

V usage is TRBV7-9 and J usage is TRBJ2-2, with D maybe TRBD2 (7 bases). Germline-derived CDR1 and CDR2 are SEHNR and FQNEAQ (reference sequence). V was pared by 6 bases and J by 6 bases, with 17 bases between. This CDR3 is 15 amino acids long. DNA for the CDR3: TGTGCCAGCAGTTTCAGCGGGACATTGGCCGGGGAGCTGTTTTTT. It encodes CASSFSGTLAGELFF.

V gene TRBV2 combines with J gene TRBJ2-7, with D possibly matching TRBD2 (5 bases). Germline loops: CDR1 SNHLY, CDR2 FYNNEI. V was pared by 6 bases and J by 6 bases, with 18 bases between. This CDR3 has 14 residues. The CDR3 DNA reads TGTGCCAGCAGCGACGCCCCGCTTGAGGGCGAGCAGTACTTC. It translates to CASSDAPLEGEQYF.

J is TRBJ1-5 and V is TRBV7-9; 7 bases map to TRBD1. V dropped 1 base and J dropped 2; count of bases not matched to a gene: 11. Germline V CDR1 and CDR2: SEHNR, FQNEAQ (reference sequence). This CDR3 has 18 residues. CDR3 in DNA: TGTGCCAGCAGCTTAGGAACAACAGGGGAGGTCGGCAATCAGCCCCAGCATTTT. This codes for CASSLGTTGEVGNQPQHF.

J is TRBJ2-1 and V is TRBV18; tentatively, D is TRBD2 (6 bases). V was pared by 3 bases and J by 8 bases, with 20 bases between. CDR3 length: 16 residues. In germline, CDR1 is KGHSH, CDR2 LQKENI. The CDR3 is CASSPTAGSLPHEQFF. The DNA of the CDR3 is TGTGCCAGCTCACCTACCGCGGGGAGTCTCCCCCATGAGCAGTTCTTC. The whole variable domain, remainder taken from reference TRBV18 and TRBJ2-1, is NAGVMQNPRHLVRRRGQEARLRCSPMKGHSHVYWYRQLPEEGLKFMVYLQKENIIDESGMPKERFSAEFPKEGPSILRIQQVVRGDSAAYFCASSPTAGSLPHEQFFGPGTRLTVL.

This rearrangement joins TRBV6-5 to TRBJ2-7; 7 bases fit TRBD2. The CDR3 extends over 14 amino acids. Germline values: CDR1 MNHEY, CDR2 SVGAGI. The trim removed 2 bases at V and 5 bases at J, leaving 6 bases unmatched. The CDR3 loop reads CASSYTSVEDEQYF. CDR3 nucleotides: TGTGCCAGCAGTTACACTAGCGTAGAGGACGAGCAGTACTTC.

The V gene is TRBV19, the J gene TRBJ2-7, with 13 bases fitting TRBD2. Trimming at V came to 5 bases and at J to 5 bases, leaving 15 bases not matched to a gene. CDR3 size: 18 residues. Germline CDR1 and CDR2: LNHDA and SQIVND (reference sequence). CDR3 region: CASSSYSGLAGYKDEQYF. In DNA form, the CDR3 reads TGTGCCAGTAGTTCATACTCGGGACTAGCGGGGTATAAGGACGAGCAGTACTTC.